A selection of T cell receptor beta chains follows, all from one sample in a study of T-cell reconstitution after alpha-beta-depleted transplantation in children. One entry per CDR3 protein results from TCRdb running MiXCR on the PCR reads. The repertoire holds approximately 980,000 distinct CDR3 sequences, roughly 29% seen once, with approximately 30% in the top ten. Sample: PBMCs, mostly from graft donor cells, taken 360 days after TCRalphabeta/CD19-depleted stem cell transplant. These TCRs come from a boy less than two years old who had a stem cell transplant for SCID, so the T cells may come from the graft donor. Both conserved end residues are part of each CDR3. A D gene is named only where the DNA matches it firmly. Clone size is not always given. Where it is, it says once, few, many or a class for expanded clones.

v_call	d_call	j_call	clone_size	cdr3_nt	cdr3_aa
TRBV10-3	NA	TRBJ1-1	NA	TGTGCCATCAGTGAGCAGGTAATGAACACTGAAGCTTTCTTT	CAISEQVMNTEAFF
TRBV18	NA	TRBJ2-1	NA	TGTGCCATCTCACCGCAGGGAAATGAGCAGTTCTTC	CAISPQGNEQFF
TRBV9	NA	TRBJ2-5	NA	TGTGCCAGCAGCCAATGGCCAGAAGAGACCCAGTACTTC	CASSQWPEETQYF
TRBV2	NA	TRBJ1-4	few	TGTGCCAGCAGGGTCCAGGGGCTTAATGAAAAACTGTTTTTT	CASRVQGLNEKLFF
TRBV6-4	NA	TRBJ2-5	few	TGTGCCAGCAGTGAGCCCCAAAGCGTAGTGACCCAGTACTTC	CASSEPQSVVTQYF
TRBV15	NA	TRBJ2-7	few	TGTGCCACCAGCAGAGACCCCAGGGGTAACGAGCAGTACTTC	CATSRDPRGNEQYF
TRBV5-1	NA	TRBJ1-1	few	TGCGCCAGCAGCTTGGTTTACACAACATTGCGGGTTGAAGCTTTCTTT	CASSLVYTTLRVEAFF
TRBV5-1	TRBD2	TRBJ2-3	few	TGCGCCAGCAGCTTGGGCCCTAGCGGGGCAGATACGCAGTATTTT	CASSLGPSGADTQYF
TRBV20-1	NA	TRBJ2-7	NA	TGCAGTGCCCTCAAGGGGGATGCCTACGAGCAGTACTTC	CSALKGDAYEQYF
TRBV9	NA	TRBJ2-7	NA	TGTGCCAGCAGCGTAGAGGGCAGGGGTGGTTCGGAGCAGTACTTC	CASSVEGRGGSEQYF
TRBV5-1	TRBD2	TRBJ2-5	few	TGCGCCAGCAGCGTAGGACTAGCGTGGATGGCCCAGTACTTC	CASSVGLAWMAQYF
TRBV15	NA	TRBJ2-7	few	TGTGCCACCAGCAGAGCGGGGTACGAGCAGTACTTC	CATSRAGYEQYF
TRBV4-3	TRBD2	TRBJ2-1	few	TGCGCCAGCAGCTTAAGCGGGGGCGTCAACAATGAGCAGTTCTTC	CASSLSGGVNNEQFF
TRBV12-3/TRBV12-4	TRBD1	TRBJ1-5	NA	TGTGCCAGCAGCCCCGGGACAGACCACCGTAGGCCCCAGCATTTT	CASSPGTDHRRPQHF
TRBV12-3/TRBV12-4	NA	TRBJ1-2	NA	TGTGCCAGCAGTTTAGTGTCGTCTACTAACTATGGCTACACCTTC	CASSLVSSTNYGYTF
TRBV25-1	TRBD1	TRBJ1-2	NA	TGTGCCAGCAGTGGCAAACACCTGGGGACAGCCCTCTATGGCTACACCTTC	CASSGKHLGTALYGYTF
TRBV7-8	NA	TRBJ2-5	few	TGTGCCAGCAGCCGACAGCCTAAAGAGACCCAGTACTTC	CASSRQPKETQYF
TRBV5-1	NA	TRBJ2-7	many	TGCGCCAGCAGCTTGGGAGAGGCCTACGAGCAGTACTTC	CASSLGEAYEQYF
TRBV7-2	NA	TRBJ2-5	few	TGTGCCAGCAGCTTTGATGGGACTCATGCGGAGACCCAGTACTTC	CASSFDGTHAETQYF
TRBV3-1	NA	TRBJ1-4	NA	TGTGCCAGCAGCCAAGATCTTTGGGAAAAACTGTTTTTT	CASSQDLWEKLFF
TRBV27	NA	TRBJ1-5	few	TGTGCCAGCGGGGGCGGGAGCAATCAGCCCCAGCATTTT	CASGGGSNQPQHF
TRBV7-9	NA	TRBJ2-2	NA	TGTGCCAGCAGCTTTGACTTCCCCACCGGGGAGCTGTTTTTT	CASSFDFPTGELFF
TRBV20-1	NA	TRBJ2-3	NA	TGCAGTGCTAGAGATTTGATTGGCGGGGATACGCAGTATTTT	CSARDLIGGDTQYF
TRBV5-1	TRBD1	TRBJ2-5	few	TGCGCCAGCAGCTCCGGGACAGGGACGGGAGAGACCCAGTACTTC	CASSSGTGTGETQYF
TRBV5-1	NA	TRBJ2-7	few	TGCGCCAGCAGCTTGGGGGACTTTGTTGGAGAGCAGTACTTC	CASSLGDFVGEQYF
TRBV29-1	NA	TRBJ2-3	few	TGCAGCGTTGGTCAGGGACTCAGCACAGATACGCAGTATTTT	CSVGQGLSTDTQYF
TRBV20-1	TRBD2	TRBJ2-3	once	TGCAGTGCTAGGGAACAAGCGGGGGGGCGGTATACGCAGTATTTT	CSAREQAGGRYTQYF
TRBV11-2	TRBD2	TRBJ2-7	NA	TGTGCCAGCAGCTTAGAGGGTGCGGGGCTAGCGGCTGGCTACGAGCAGTACTTC	CASSLEGAGLAAGYEQYF
TRBV7-6	TRBD1	TRBJ2-5	NA	TGTGCCAGCAGCTTACTACAGGGGCCGGAGACCCAGTACTTC	CASSLLQGPETQYF
TRBV20-1	NA	TRBJ2-5	few	TGCAGTGCTATGGTCCAAGAGACCCAGTACTTC	CSAMVQETQYF
TRBV12-3/TRBV12-4	TRBD1	TRBJ2-1	few	TGTGCCAGCAGTATCTCCCGACAGGGACACAATGAGCAGTTCTTC	CASSISRQGHNEQFF
TRBV6-5	NA	TRBJ1-1	few	TGTGCCAGCAGTCGCTCAACTAACACTGAAGCTTTCTTT	CASSRSTNTEAFF
TRBV7-9	TRBD2	TRBJ2-3	NA	TGTGCCAGCAGCTACGGGGGGGTAAGCACAGATACGCAGTATTTT	CASSYGGVSTDTQYF
TRBV9	NA	TRBJ2-3	NA	TGTGCCAGCAAGGGATCTAGCACAGATACGCAGTATTTT	CASKGSSTDTQYF
TRBV12-3/TRBV12-4	TRBD1	TRBJ2-7	NA	TGTGCCAGCAGCCTCATACAGGGGAGCAACGAGCAGTACTTC	CASSLIQGSNEQYF
TRBV6-2/TRBV6-3	TRBD1	TRBJ1-1	few	TGTGCCAGCACCCGGACAGGGATTATCGCTGAAGCTTTCTTT	CASTRTGIIAEAFF
TRBV20-1	NA	TRBJ2-5	many	TGCAGTGCCGTCAGGGGACAAGAGACCCAGTACTTC	CSAVRGQETQYF
TRBV12-5	NA	TRBJ1-1	NA	TGTGCTAGTGGTTTCGAGGTCACTGAAGCTTTCTTT	CASGFEVTEAFF
TRBV5-1	NA	TRBJ2-7	few	TGCGCCAGCAGCTTGGATGGTGGGCGAACCCTAGGGCAGTACTTC	CASSLDGGRTLGQYF
TRBV25-1	NA	TRBJ2-3	NA	TGTGCCAGCAGTGATTCCTTCTTTGCGGGGCCCCCCGCAGATACGCAGTATTTT	CASSDSFFAGPPADTQYF
TRBV28	TRBD1	TRBJ2-1	NA	TGTGCCAGCACCTTAGACAGGGCCAAGCAGTTCTTC	CASTLDRAKQFF
TRBV12-3/TRBV12-4	NA	TRBJ2-7	many	TGTGCCAGCAGTTTAGCGAGGTATCCCAGCTCCTACGAGCAGTACTTC	CASSLARYPSSYEQYF
TRBV20-1	NA	TRBJ2-7	NA	TGCAGTGGGCGAACATCCTCCTACGAGCAGTACTTC	CSGRTSSYEQYF